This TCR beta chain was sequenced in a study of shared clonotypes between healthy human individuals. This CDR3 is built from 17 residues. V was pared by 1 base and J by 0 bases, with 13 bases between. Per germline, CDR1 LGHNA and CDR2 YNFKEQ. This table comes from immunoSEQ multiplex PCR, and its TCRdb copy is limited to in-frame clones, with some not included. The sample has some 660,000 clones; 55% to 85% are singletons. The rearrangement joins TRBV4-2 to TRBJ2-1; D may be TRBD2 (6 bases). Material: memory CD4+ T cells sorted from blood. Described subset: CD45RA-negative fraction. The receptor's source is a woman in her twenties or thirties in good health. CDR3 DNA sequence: TGTGCCAGCAGCCAAGTTTCAGCGGGTAGCTCCTACAATGAGCAGTTCTTC. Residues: CASSQVSAGSSYNEQFF.